There are a few counts of the clone carrying this TCR beta chain. The antigen remains undetermined. CDR3 and TCR beta VDJ profiling relied on a genomic DNA template. TCRdb recomputed calls from the reads with MiXCR, one row per CDR3 protein. Found here are under 250,000 distinct CDR3 sequences, 40% to 50% of them singletons; the top ten hold less than 9%. The data are from a study of CD8+CD57+ T cells in acquired aplastic anemia. Study-level information: Recorded DNA amounts for sorted CD4+ and CD8+ cells had an average of approximately 3 ug.

The germline V and J ends were trimmed by 0 bases and 8 bases, with 16 bases remaining between them. CDR1 and CDR2 (germline): MRHNA, SNTAGT. The CDR3 covers 15 residues. It was patients with CD8+CD57+ cell expansion by flow cytometry who were chosen for sequencing. Patients uniformly had severe acquired aplastic anemia. There was no therapy given to any patient before the blood sampling took place. Whole-study findings and limits: Patients shared 25 to 35 CD8+ CDR3 sequences with controls.

The specimen was sorted CD4+, CD8+, or CD8+CD57+ T cells (not recorded which) from PBMCs. This rearrangement joins TRBV6-4 to TRBJ1-2; D unclear. This TCR derives from a human donor with aplastic anemia. In nucleotides, the CDR3 is TGTGCCAGCAGTGACTCGATGTGGGGATACGGCGGCTACACCTTC. This gives the protein CASSDSMWGYGGYTF.